This paragraph reports one T cell receptor beta chain. Its specificity is not known. All donors qualified as healthy HIV-negative adults and had experienced no recent acute infections or vaccinations. Partitioning of CD4+ cells yielded a CD45RA+ naive subset and a CD45RA-negative memory subset. This specimen comes from a study of shared clonotypes between healthy human individuals. Study details: Donor composition was a couple of women and three men, aged 18 to 49.

Findings and caveats of the study: Researchers sampled blood only, noting tissue repertoires likely differ.

Germline V CDR1 and CDR2: MDHEN, SYDVKM. Trimming took off 6 bases at V and 2 bases at J, with 7 bases between the two ends. CDR3 size: 12 residues. Produced via immunoSEQ multiplex PCR; TCRdb's table is partial and in-frame only. The sample records roughly 2 million clones, 90% to 95% being singletons. Sequenced material: naive CD4+ T cells sorted from blood. As to subset: CD45RA+ positively selected. This receptor was taken from a man younger than 35 in good health. V and J are TRBV28 and TRBJ1-2; D remains ambiguous. CDR3 nucleotides: TGTGCCAGCAGGGGTGACAACTATGGCTACACCTTC. Amino acid sequence: CASRGDNYGYTF.